The 10 T cell receptor beta chains listed next were all sequenced from one sample in a study of T-cell memory formation after mild COVID-19. TCRdb called the 5' RACE reads again in MiXCR, with one record for every CDR3 protein. Among tens of thousands of distinct CDR3 sequences listed, about a tenth were seen once. The sample taken for sequencing was PBMCs or a T cell subset sorted from them (not recorded which). The receptors were sampled from a man aged 18-30 years who had mild COVID-19 (a few samples of this study predate the infection). Cell type and time point are not known.

This clonotype has at least ten counts. CDR3 protein: CASSQPIRGTDEQFF. Written as DNA, the CDR3 is TGTGCCAGCAGCCAGCCAATACGGGGTACAGATGAGCAGTTCTTC. The chain recombines TRBV12-3 or TRBV12-4 with TRBJ2-1; TRBD2 might be the D (5 bases). With 6 bases removed from V and 8 bases from J, the gap between germline ends came to 20 bases. The CDR3 is 15 amino acids.

The chain joins TRBV24-1 to TRBJ2-2; D unresolved. V was pared by 5 bases and J by 5 bases, with 8 bases between. CDR1 and CDR2 from the germline V gene are KGHDR and SFDVKD. The CDR3 is 13 residues long. The CDR3 nucleotides read TGTGCCACCAGTGTCGACGGTACCGGGGAGCTGTTTTTT. As protein: CATSVDGTGELFF.

This clonotype was detected only a few times. V is TRBV4-2 and J is TRBJ1-2; D is unresolved. This CDR3 is 16 amino acids long. CDR1 and CDR2 from the germline V gene are LGHNA and YNFKEQ. Trimming left V 5 bases short and J 2 bases short, with 18 bases between. The CDR3: CASSERETSGNYGYTF. The CDR3 DNA follows: TGTGCCAGCAGCGAACGAGAAACCAGCGGGAACTATGGCTACACCTTC.

The chain carries TRBV7-2 and TRBJ2-5; TRBD2 matches at 7 bases. The length of the CDR3 is 13 residues. Unmatched junction bases numbered 5, after V lost 5 bases and J lost 5 bases. Germline V gene data show CDR1 as SGHTA and CDR2 as FQGNSA. The CDR3 DNA follows: TGTGCCAGCAGCCCTGGACTAGAGGAGACCCAGTACTTC. Protein: CASSPGLEETQYF. Together with reference TRBV7-2 and TRBJ2-5, the CDR3 gives the full variable domain: GAGVSQSPSNKVTEKGKDVELRCDPISGHTALYWYRQSLGQGLEFLIYFQGNSAPDKSGLPSDRFSAERTGGSVSTLTIQRTQQEDSAVYLCASSPGLEETQYFGPGTRLLVL.

The table lists this clonotype with a few counts. V usage is TRBV19 and J usage is TRBJ1-5; 9 nucleotides align to TRBD1. The CDR3 is 16 residues long. V was pared by 5 bases and J by 2 bases, with 7 bases of the junction left unmatched. Germline V lookup: CDR1 LNHDA, CDR2 SQIVND (reference sequence). CDR3 residues: CASSPRTGAGNQPQHF. The CDR3 DNA sequence: TGTGCCAGTAGTCCCCGGACAGGGGCTGGCAATCAGCCCCAGCATTTT.

This clonotype was counted between two and nine times. The chain employs TRBV5-1 and TRBJ2-1; 7 bases line up with TRBD1. CDR3 length: 15 amino acids. Germline-derived CDR1 and CDR2 are SGHRS and YFSETQ. V lost 4 bases to trimming and J lost 5 bases; unmatched junction nucleotides: 9. The chain's CDR3 is CASSLQGLSNNEQFF. DNA for the CDR3: TGCGCCAGCAGCCTACAGGGGTTGTCCAACAATGAGCAGTTCTTC.

This clonotype was counted a few times. V gene TRBV5-1 combines with J gene TRBJ2-2, with 11 bases aligning to TRBD2. The CDR3 runs to 16 residues. Germline CDR1 SGHRS, CDR2 YFSETQ. The ends lost 4 bases at V and 9 bases at J; junction bases unmatched: 11. CDR3 residues: CASSPTSGGSARELFF. CDR3 bases: TGCGCCAGCAGCCCTACTAGCGGGGGATCTGCGAGGGAGCTGTTTTTT.

A few counts support this clonotype. V gene TRBV20-1 combines with J gene TRBJ1-3, with D perhaps matching TRBD1 (6 bases). The V end lost 5 bases, the J end lost 0 bases, and 14 bases lay between the germline ends. The CDR3 is 15 residues long. Germline V gene sequence: CDR1 DFQATT, CDR2 SNEGSKA (reference sequence). CDR3 DNA sequence: TGCAGTGCTTACAGGGCCATTAGCTCTGGAAACACCATATATTTT. Amino acids: CSAYRAISSGNTIYF.

The chain uses TRBV7-3 and TRBJ2-5; possibly TRBD1 or TRBD2 for D (5 bases each). The CDR3 runs to 15 residues. Germline assignment: CDR1 SGHTA and CDR2 FQGTGA. V was trimmed by 2 bases and J by 5 bases, leaving 15 bases between them. CDR3 DNA: TGTGCCAGCAGCTTATCCGGGACGGCCGGGGAGACCCAGTACTTC. Amino acid sequence: CASSLSGTAGETQYF.

This clonotype has a count of ten or more. The chain is built from TRBV7-2 and TRBJ2-5; no firm D call. V lost 1 base to trimming and J lost 9 bases, with 9 bases between them. This CDR3 has 12 amino acids. CDR1 and CDR2 (germline): SGHTA, FQGNSA. The CDR3 DNA sequence: TGTGCCAGCAGCTTAGAATCTATGGCCCAGTACTTC. Translated: CASSLESMAQYF.